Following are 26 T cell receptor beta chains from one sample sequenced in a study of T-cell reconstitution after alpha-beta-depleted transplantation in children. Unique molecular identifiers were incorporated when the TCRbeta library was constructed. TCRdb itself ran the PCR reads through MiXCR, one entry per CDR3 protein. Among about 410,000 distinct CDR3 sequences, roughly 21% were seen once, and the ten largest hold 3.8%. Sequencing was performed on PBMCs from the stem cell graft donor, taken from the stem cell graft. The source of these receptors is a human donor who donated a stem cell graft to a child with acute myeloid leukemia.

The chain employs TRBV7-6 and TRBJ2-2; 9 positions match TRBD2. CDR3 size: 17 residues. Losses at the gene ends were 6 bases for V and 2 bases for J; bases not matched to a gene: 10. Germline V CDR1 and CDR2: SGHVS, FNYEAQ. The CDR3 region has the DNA TGTGCCAGCAGAGTTTCTAAGACTAGCGGTAACACCGGGGAGCTGTTTTTT. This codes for CASRVSKTSGNTGELFF.

The CDR3 is CSVEVDNSYEQYF. The DNA of the CDR3 is TGCAGCGTTGAGGTAGACAACTCCTACGAGCAGTACTTC. The V and J genes are TRBV29-1 and TRBJ2-7; D remains ambiguous. The V gene lost 3 bases and the J gene lost 0 bases, with 9 bases spanning the gap. In germline, CDR1 is SQVTM, CDR2 ANQGSEA. This CDR3 comprises 13 residues.

CDR3 loop: CASSAGRTTNYEQYF. CDR3 nucleotides: TGTGCCAGCAGTGCGGGGCGGACTACAAACTACGAGCAGTACTTC. The rearrangement links TRBV7-8 to TRBJ2-7; tentative D call: TRBD2 (6 bases). CDR1 and CDR2 from the germline V gene are SGHVS and FQNEAQ. The CDR3 is 15 residues long. Trimming cost V 6 bases and J 3 bases, with 18 bases left between them.

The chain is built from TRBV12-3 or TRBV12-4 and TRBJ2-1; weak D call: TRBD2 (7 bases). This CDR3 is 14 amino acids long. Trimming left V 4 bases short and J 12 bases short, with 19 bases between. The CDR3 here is CASSSDQRGGGQFF. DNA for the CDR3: TGTGCCAGCAGTTCCGACCAAAGGGGGGGAGGGCAGTTCTTC.

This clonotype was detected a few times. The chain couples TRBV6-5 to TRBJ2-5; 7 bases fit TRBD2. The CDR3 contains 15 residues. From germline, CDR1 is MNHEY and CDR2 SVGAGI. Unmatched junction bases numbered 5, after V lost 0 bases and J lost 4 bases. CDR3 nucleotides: TGTGCCAGCAGTTACTCGAGAGCGGGAAGAGAGACCCAGTACTTC. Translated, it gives CASSYSRAGRETQYF.

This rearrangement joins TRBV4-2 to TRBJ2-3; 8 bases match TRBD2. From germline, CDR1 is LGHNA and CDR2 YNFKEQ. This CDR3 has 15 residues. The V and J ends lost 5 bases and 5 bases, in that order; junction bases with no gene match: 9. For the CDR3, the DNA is TGTGCCAGCAGCTCCGAACGGGAGGGCCAAGATACGCAGTATTTT. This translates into CASSSEREGQDTQYF.

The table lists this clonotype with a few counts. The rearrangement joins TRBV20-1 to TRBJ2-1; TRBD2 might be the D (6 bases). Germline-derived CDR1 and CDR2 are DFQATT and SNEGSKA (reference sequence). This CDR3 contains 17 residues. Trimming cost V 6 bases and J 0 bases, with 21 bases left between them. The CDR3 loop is CSAPGGASQSSYNEQFF. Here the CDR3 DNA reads TGCAGTGCCCCCGGGGGAGCTAGCCAGAGCTCCTACAATGAGCAGTTCTTC.

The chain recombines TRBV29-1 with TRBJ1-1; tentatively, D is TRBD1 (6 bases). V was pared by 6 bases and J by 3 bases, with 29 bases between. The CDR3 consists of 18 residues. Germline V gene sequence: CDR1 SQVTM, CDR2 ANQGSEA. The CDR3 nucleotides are TGCAGCGTCTTCGGCGTACAGGGCGAACAGGTTGGGGACACTGAAGCTTTCTTT. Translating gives CSVFGVQGEQVGDTEAFF.

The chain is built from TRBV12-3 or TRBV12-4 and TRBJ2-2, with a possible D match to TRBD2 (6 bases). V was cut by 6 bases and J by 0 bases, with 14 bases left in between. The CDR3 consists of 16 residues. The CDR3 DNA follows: TGTGCCAGCAGCCGCTCCGGGAGCCCGAACACCGGGGAGCTGTTTTTT. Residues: CASSRSGSPNTGELFF.

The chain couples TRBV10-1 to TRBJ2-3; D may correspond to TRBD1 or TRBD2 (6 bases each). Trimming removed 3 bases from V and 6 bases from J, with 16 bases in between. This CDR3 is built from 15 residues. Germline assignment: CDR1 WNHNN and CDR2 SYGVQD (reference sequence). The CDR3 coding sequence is TGCGCCAGCAGTGATAAGACAGGAGGGCTTGATACGCAGTATTTT. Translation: CASSDKTGGLDTQYF.

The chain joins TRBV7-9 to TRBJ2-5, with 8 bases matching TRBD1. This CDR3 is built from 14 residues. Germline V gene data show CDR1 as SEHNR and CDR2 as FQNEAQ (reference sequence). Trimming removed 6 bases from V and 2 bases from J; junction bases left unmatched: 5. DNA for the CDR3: TGTGCCAGCAGAACGACAGGGGAGCAAGAGACCCAGTACTTC. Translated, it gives CASRTTGEQETQYF.

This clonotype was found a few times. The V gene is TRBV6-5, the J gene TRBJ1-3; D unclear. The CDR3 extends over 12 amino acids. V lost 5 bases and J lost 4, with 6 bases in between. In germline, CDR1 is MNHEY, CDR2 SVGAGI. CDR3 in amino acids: CASSKQGNTIYF. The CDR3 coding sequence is TGTGCCAGCAGTAAACAGGGAAACACCATATATTTT.

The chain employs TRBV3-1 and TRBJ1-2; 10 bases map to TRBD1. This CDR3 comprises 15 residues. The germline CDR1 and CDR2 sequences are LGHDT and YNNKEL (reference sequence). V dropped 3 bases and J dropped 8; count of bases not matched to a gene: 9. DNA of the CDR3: TGTGCCAGCAGCCAGGTCGTTGGGACAGGGGACGGCTACACCTTC. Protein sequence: CASSQVVGTGDGYTF.

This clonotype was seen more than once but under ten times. The CDR3, as DNA: TGCAGCGTGGCCGGGACATATACCTACGAGCAGTACTTC. Translated: CSVAGTYTYEQYF. This rearrangement joins TRBV29-1 to TRBJ2-7, with a weak D call TRBD1 (6 bases). CDR1 SQVTM and CDR2 ANQGSEA come from the germline V gene. V was clipped by 6 bases and J by 2 bases, with 14 bases between them. This CDR3 region has 13 residues.

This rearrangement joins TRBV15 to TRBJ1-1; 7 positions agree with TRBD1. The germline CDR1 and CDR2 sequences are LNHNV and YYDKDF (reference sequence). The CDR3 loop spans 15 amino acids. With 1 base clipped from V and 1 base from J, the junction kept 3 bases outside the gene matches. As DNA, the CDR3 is TGTGCCACCAGCAGAGCCCGACAGGGGAACACTGAAGCTTTCTTT. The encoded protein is CATSRARQGNTEAFF.

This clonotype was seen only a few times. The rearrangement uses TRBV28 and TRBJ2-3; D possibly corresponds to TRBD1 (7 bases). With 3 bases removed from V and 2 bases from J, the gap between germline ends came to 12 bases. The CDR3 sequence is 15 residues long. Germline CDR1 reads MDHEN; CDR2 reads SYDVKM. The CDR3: CASSLEGAVTDTQYF. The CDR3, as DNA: TGTGCCAGCAGTTTGGAGGGGGCGGTCACAGATACGCAGTATTTT.

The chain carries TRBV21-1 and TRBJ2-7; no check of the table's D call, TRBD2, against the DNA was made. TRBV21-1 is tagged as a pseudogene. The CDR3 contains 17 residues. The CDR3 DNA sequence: TGTGCCAGCAGCAAACCAGTAGCGGGAGTCGAGGTACGGGAGCAGTACTTC. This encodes CASSKPVAGVEVREQYF.

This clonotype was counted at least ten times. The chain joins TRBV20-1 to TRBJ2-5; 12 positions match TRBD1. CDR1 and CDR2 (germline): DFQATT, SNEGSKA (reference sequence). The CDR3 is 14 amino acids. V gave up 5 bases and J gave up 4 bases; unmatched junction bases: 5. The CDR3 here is CSASRDRGLETQYF. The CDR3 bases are TGCAGTGCTTCCCGGGACAGGGGGCTAGAGACCCAGTACTTC.

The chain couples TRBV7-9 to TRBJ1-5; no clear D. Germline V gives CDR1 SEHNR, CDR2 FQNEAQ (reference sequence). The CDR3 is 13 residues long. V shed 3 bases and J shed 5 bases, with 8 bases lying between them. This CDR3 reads CASSLVDHQPQHF. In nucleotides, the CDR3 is TGTGCCAGCAGCTTGGTAGATCATCAGCCCCAGCATTTT.

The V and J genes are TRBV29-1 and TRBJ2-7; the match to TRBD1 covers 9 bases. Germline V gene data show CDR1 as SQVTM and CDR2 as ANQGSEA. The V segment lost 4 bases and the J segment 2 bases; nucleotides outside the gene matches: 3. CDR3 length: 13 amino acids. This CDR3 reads CSVVRTGAYEQYF. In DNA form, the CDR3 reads TGCAGCGTTGTGAGGACAGGGGCCTACGAGCAGTACTTC.

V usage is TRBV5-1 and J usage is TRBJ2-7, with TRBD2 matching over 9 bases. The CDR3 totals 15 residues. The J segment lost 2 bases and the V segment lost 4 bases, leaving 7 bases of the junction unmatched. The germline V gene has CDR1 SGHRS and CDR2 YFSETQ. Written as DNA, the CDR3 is TGCGCCAGCAGCCTCGATAGCGGGAGCCCCTACGAGCAGTACTTC. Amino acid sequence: CASSLDSGSPYEQYF.

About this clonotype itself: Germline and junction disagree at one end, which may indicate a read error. CDR3 nucleotide sequence: TGCGCCAGCAGCTTGAATGCGGGAGTTGGATACGGGCAGTACTTC. It specifies CASSLNAGVGYGQYF. This chain connects TRBV5-1 to TRBJ2-7, with 7 bases aligning to TRBD2. Germline V CDR1 and CDR2: SGHRS, YFSETQ. The CDR3 is 15 residues long.

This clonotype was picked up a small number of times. The CDR3 DNA reads TGTGCCAGCAGCAGGACTAGCGGGAGGAATACGCAGTATTTT. Protein product: CASSRTSGRNTQYF. V gene TRBV27 combines with J gene TRBJ2-3, with 14 positions matching TRBD2. This CDR3 region has 14 residues. J lost 7 bases, V lost 6 bases, and 3 bases had no gene match. Germline V CDR1 and CDR2: MNHEY, SMNVEV (reference sequence).

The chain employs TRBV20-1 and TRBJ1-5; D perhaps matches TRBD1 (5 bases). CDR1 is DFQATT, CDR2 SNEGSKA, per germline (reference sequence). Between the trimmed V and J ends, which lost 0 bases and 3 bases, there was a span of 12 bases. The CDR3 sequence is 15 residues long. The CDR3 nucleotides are TGCAGTGCTAGAGATGACAGCGCCCTCAATCAGCCCCAGCATTTT. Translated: CSARDDSALNQPQHF.

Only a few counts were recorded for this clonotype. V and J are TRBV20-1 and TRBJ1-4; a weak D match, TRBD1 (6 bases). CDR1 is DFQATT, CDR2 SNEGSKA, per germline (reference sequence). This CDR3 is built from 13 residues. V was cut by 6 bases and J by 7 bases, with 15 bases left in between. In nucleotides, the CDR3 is TGCAGTGCCTCGGACGGGGGCCTTGAAAAACTGTTTTTT. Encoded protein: CSASDGGLEKLFF.

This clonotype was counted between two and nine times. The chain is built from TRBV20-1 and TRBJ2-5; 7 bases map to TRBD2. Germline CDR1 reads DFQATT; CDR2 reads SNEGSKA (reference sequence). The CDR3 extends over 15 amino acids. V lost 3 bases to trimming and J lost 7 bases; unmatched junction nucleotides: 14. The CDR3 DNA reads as TGCAGTGCTAGGAAGGCGGGAGCTACGGCCGTGACCCAGTACTTC. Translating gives CSARKAGATAVTQYF.